This T cell receptor (beta chain) was recovered during a study of T cell responses to AZD1222 COVID-19 vaccine. Only one count was recorded for this clone. The CDR3 has 13 residues. The ends lost 7 bases at V and 2 bases at J; junction bases unmatched: 3. The germline V gene encodes CDR1 ENHRY and CDR2 SYGVKD. The assay was immunoSEQ multiplex PCR, and TCRdb's table has in-frame clones only and misses some. The sample lists 150,000 or so clones, 92% occurring once. The sequence was collected from an adult who received the AZD1222 COVID-19 vaccine. This chain connects TRBV10-3 to TRBJ1-1, with 8 bases that match TRBD1. The specimen was peripheral blood, collected 28 days after the second AZD1222 dose. The CDR3 protein is CAITGTGNTEAFF. The CDR3 DNA sequence: TGTGCCATCACCGGGACAGGTAACACTGAAGCTTTCTTT.